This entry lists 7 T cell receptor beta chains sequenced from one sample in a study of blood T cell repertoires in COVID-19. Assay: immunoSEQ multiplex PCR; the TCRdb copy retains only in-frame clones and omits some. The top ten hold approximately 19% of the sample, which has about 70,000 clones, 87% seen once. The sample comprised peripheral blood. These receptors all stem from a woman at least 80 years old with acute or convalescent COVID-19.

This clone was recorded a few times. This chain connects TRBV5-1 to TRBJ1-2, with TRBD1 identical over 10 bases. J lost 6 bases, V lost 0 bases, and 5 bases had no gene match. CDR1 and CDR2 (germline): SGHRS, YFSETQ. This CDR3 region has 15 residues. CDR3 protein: CASSLEGTGDNGYTF. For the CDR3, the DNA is TGCGCCAGCAGCTTGGAAGGGACAGGGGATAATGGCTACACCTTC.

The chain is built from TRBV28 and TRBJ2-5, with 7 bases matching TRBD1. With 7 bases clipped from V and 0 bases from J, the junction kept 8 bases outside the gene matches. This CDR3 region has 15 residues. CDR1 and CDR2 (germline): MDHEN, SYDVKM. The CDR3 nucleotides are TGTGCCAGCAAACCCGGGACAGTGTACCAAGAGACCCAGTACTTC. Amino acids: CASKPGTVYQETQYF.

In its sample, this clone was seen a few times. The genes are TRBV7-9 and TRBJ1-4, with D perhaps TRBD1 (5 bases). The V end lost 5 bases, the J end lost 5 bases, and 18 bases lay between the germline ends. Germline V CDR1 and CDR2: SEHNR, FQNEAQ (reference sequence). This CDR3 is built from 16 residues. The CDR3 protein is CASSRTAGLMNEKLFF. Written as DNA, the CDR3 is TGTGCCAGCAGCCGTACGGCAGGGCTGATGAATGAAAAACTGTTTTTT. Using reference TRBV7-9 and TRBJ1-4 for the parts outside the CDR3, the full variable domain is DTGVSQNPRHKITKRGQNVTFRCDPISEHNRLYWYRQTLGQGPEFLTYFQNEAQLEKSRLLSDRFSAERPKGSFSTLEIQRTEQGDSAMYLCASSRTAGLMNEKLFFGSGTQLSVL.

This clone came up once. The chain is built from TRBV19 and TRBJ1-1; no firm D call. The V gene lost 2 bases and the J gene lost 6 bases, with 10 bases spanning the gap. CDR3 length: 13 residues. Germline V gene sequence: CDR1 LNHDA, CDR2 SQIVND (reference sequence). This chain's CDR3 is CASSIYEYPEAFF. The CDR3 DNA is TGTGCCAGTAGTATATATGAGTACCCTGAAGCTTTCTTT.

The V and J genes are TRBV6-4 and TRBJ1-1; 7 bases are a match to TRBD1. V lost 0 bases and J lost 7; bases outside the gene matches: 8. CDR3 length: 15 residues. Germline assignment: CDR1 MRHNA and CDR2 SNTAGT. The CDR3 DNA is TGTGCCAGCAGTGACTCGGGGGCCGGGACAGATGAAGCTTTCTTT. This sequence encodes CASSDSGAGTDEAFF.

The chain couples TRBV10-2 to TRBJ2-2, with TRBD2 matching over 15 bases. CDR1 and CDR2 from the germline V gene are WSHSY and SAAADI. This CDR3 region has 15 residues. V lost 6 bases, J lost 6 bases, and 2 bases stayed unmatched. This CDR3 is CASRGTSGGSGELFF. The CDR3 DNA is TGCGCCAGCAGAGGGACTAGCGGGGGGTCCGGGGAGCTGTTTTTT.

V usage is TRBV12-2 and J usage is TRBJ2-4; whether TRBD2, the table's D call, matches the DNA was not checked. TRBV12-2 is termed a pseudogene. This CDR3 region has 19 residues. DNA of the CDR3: TGTGCAAGTCGCCACGGACTAGCGGGGGGCGGGGTCGCCAAAAACATTCAGTACTTC. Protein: CASRHGLAGGGVAKNIQYF.